This TCR beta chain was profiled in a study of T cell responses to AZD1222 COVID-19 vaccine. General study results and limits: Along spike, vaccine-associated CD4 TCRs were found throughout, with dominance at 160-218 and 743-854.

As for this clone: What it binds is not known.

There are 11 residues in the CDR3. Trimming stripped 2 bases from V and 9 bases from J, with 4 bases between. Germline assignment: CDR1 LGHDT and CDR2 YNNKEL (reference sequence). Second-dose groups at about 4 or about 12 weeks were pooled. The assay was immunoSEQ multiplex PCR, and TCRdb's table has in-frame clones only and misses some. The table lists roughly 140,000 clones, approximately 87% of them singletons. This specimen was peripheral blood, taken 28 days after the second AZD1222 dose. The gene calls are TRBV3-1 (or the pseudogene TRBV3-2) and TRBJ2-2; no clear D gene. This receptor was identified in an adult who received the AZD1222 COVID-19 vaccine. The chain's CDR3 is CASSQFRELFF. The CDR3 region has the DNA TGTGCCAGCAGCCAATTCCGGGAGCTGTTTTTT.